This T cell receptor (beta chain) is from a study of identical twins. General study results and limits: Excess sharing by twins proved weaker in beta out-of-frame sequences. Models underestimated out-of-frame TCR alpha sharing in monozygotic twins. Beta clonotypes that were abundant in cord blood contained fewer insertions, a pattern absent from memory repertoires.

On this clonotype: Its antigen is not identified. One base away lies a much larger clone, so this may be a sequencing read error.

TCRdb re-called the 5' RACE reads with MiXCR, one entry per CDR3 protein. The table lists over 200,000 distinct CDR3 sequences, about 11% of them singletons, with approximately 11% in the top ten. Germline assignment: CDR1 SGHTA and CDR2 FQGNSA. This CDR3 comprises 12 residues. Trimming cost V 0 bases and J 7 bases, with 4 bases left between them. Sequenced input: memory T cells sorted from blood. V is TRBV7-2 and J is TRBJ2-1; D unclear. This sequence originates from a man in his fifties or sixties in good health. This CDR3 reads CASSLAPNEQFF. CDR3 DNA sequence: TGTGCCAGCAGCTTAGCGCCAAATGAGCAGTTCTTC.